These 9 T cell receptor beta chains came from one sample sequenced in a study of blood T cell repertoires in COVID-19. This table comes from immunoSEQ multiplex PCR, and its TCRdb copy is limited to in-frame clones, with some not included. There are about 370,000 clones in the sample; roughly 90% occur only once, and around 2.8% lies in the top ten. Sequencing used peripheral blood. The receptors here all came from a woman between 25 and 40 years old with COVID-19, enrolled during active disease.

The gene calls are TRBV28 and TRBJ2-1; D is perhaps TRBD2 (5 bases). This CDR3 has 14 amino acids. V lost 9 bases and J lost 5, with 17 bases in between. The germline V gene has CDR1 MDHEN and CDR2 SYDVKM. This CDR3 reads CASTVLAVDNEQFF. The CDR3 region has the DNA TGTGCCAGTACGGTCCTAGCTGTGGACAATGAGCAGTTCTTC.

This chain links TRBV6-5 with TRBJ1-2; D not resolved. The CDR3 sequence is 13 residues long. Trimming took off 3 bases at V and 2 bases at J, with 7 bases between the two ends. Germline V CDR1 and CDR2: MNHEY, SVGAGI. CDR3: CASSYNGNYGYTF. The CDR3, as DNA: TGTGCCAGCAGTTATAACGGGAACTATGGCTACACCTTC.

The chain's CDR3 is CASSPRLWERGLRETQYF. The CDR3 DNA reads TGCGCCAGCAGCCCTCGACTTTGGGAGCGGGGGTTGAGAGAGACCCAGTACTTC. The chain couples TRBV4-3 to TRBJ2-5, with TRBD2 identical over 8 bases. V lost 4 bases and J lost 4; bases outside the gene matches: 17. Germline-derived CDR1 and CDR2 are LGHNA and YSLEER. The CDR3 totals 18 residues.

This rearrangement joins TRBV4-2 to TRBJ2-2; 8 positions match TRBD1. V shed 4 bases and J 2 bases; nucleotides not matched to a gene: 3. Per the germline V gene, CDR1 is LGHNA and CDR2 is YNFKEQ. This CDR3 has 15 residues. CDR3 in DNA: TGTGCCAGCAGCCTGACAGGGGCCAACACCGGGGAGCTGTTTTTT. Its protein product is CASSLTGANTGELFF.

The chain joins TRBV25-1 to TRBJ1-5; possibly TRBD1 for D (6 bases). CDR1 is MGHDK and CDR2 is SYGVNS in the germline V gene. V lost 3 bases and J lost 4, with 19 bases in between. The CDR3 covers 17 residues. DNA of the CDR3: TGTGCCAGCAGTGAGAAGCTCGAGGGGGGGCCGAATCAGCCCCAGCATTTT. The encoded protein is CASSEKLEGGPNQPQHF.

The V call is TRBV5-6, the J call TRBJ2-7; D is perhaps TRBD2 (5 bases). CDR3 length equals 15 residues. The germline V gene encodes CDR1 SGHDT and CDR2 YYEEEE. The germline V and J ends were trimmed by 4 bases and 3 bases, with 17 bases remaining between them. The CDR3 protein is CASSPTWRVGYEQYV. CDR3 bases: TGTGCCAGCAGCCCCACATGGCGGGTAGGCTACGAGCAGTACGTC.

The gene calls are TRBV10-3 and TRBJ2-5, with 13 positions matching TRBD2. V dropped 3 bases and J dropped 5; count of bases not matched to a gene: 6. This CDR3 has 16 residues. Germline V gene data show CDR1 as ENHRY and CDR2 as SYGVKD. CDR3 in amino acids: CAISEVGLAGDETQYF. The CDR3 bases are TGTGCCATCAGTGAAGTCGGACTAGCGGGAGATGAGACCCAGTACTTC.

The J gene is TRBJ2-1, the V gene TRBV9, with 14 bases identical to TRBD2. V dropped 3 bases and J dropped 9; count of bases not matched to a gene: 11. Germline V lookup: CDR1 SGDLS, CDR2 YYNGEE. The CDR3 runs to 17 residues. The chain's CDR3 is CASSAGTSGRREREQFF. In DNA form, the CDR3 reads TGTGCCAGCAGCGCCGGGACTAGCGGGAGAAGGGAGCGTGAGCAGTTCTTC.

The chain is built from TRBV5-1 and TRBJ2-7; TRBD1 might be the D (6 bases). Trimming took off 4 bases at V and 5 bases at J, with 22 bases between the two ends. The CDR3 is 16 residues long. Looked up from germline, CDR1 is SGHRS and CDR2 is YFSETQ. In DNA form, the CDR3 reads TGCGCCAGCAGCCCCAACCTAGGCAGGGGCAACGACGAGCAGTACTTC. Protein product: CASSPNLGRGNDEQYF.